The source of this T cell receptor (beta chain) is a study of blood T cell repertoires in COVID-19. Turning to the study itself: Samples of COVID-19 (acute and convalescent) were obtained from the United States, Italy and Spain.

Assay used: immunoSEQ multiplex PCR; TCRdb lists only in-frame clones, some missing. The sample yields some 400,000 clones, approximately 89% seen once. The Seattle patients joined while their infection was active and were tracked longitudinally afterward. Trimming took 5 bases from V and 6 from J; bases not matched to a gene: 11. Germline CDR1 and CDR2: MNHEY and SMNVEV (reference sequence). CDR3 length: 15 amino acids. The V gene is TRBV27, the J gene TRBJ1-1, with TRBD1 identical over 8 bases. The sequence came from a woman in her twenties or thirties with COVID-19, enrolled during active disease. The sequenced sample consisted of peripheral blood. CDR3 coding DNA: TGTGCCAGCAGTGCCACAGGGGGTAGGAGGGCTGAAGCTTTCTTT. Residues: CASSATGGRRAEAFF.